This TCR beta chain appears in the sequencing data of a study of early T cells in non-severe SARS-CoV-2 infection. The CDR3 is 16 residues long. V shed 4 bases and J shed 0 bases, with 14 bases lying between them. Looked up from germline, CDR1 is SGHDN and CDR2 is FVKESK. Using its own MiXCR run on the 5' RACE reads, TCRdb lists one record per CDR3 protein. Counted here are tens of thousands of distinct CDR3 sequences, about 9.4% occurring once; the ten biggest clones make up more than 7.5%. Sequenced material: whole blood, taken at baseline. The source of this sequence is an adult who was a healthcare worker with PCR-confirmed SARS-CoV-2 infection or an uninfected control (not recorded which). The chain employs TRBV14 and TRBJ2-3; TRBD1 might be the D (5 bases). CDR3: CASSPTDSASTDTQYF. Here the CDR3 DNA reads TGTGCCAGCAGCCCGACAGACAGTGCTAGCACAGATACGCAGTATTTT.